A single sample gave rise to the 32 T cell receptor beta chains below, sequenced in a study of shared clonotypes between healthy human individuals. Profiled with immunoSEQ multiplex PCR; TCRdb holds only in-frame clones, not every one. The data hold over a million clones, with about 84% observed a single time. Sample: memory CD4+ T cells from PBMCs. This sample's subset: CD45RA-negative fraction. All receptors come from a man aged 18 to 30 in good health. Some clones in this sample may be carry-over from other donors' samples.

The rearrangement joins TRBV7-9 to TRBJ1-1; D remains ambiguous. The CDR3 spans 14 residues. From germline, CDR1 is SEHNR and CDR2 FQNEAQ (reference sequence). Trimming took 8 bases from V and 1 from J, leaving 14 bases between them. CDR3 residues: CASRTDGRNTEAFF. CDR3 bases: TGTGCCAGCCGGACGGACGGTAGGAACACTGAAGCTTTCTTT.

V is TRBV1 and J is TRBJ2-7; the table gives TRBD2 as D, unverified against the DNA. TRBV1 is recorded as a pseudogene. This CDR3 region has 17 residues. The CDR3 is CTSSQEGWRELKGEQYF. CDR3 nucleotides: TGCACCAGCAGCCAAGAAGGGTGGCGGGAGCTTAAGGGGGAGCAGTACTTC.

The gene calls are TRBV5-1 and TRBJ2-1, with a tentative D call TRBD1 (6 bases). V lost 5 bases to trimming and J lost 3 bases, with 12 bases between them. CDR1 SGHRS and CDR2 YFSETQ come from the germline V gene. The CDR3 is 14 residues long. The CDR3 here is CASRTGQSYNEQFF. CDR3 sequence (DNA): TGCGCCAGCAGAACCGGACAGAGCTACAATGAGCAGTTCTTC.

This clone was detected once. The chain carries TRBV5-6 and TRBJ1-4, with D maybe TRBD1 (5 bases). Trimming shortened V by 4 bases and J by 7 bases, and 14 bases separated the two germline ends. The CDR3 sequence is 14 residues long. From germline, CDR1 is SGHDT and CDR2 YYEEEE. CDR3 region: CASSQGGIGEKLFF. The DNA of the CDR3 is TGTGCCAGCAGCCAGGGCGGGATTGGTGAAAAACTGTTTTTT.

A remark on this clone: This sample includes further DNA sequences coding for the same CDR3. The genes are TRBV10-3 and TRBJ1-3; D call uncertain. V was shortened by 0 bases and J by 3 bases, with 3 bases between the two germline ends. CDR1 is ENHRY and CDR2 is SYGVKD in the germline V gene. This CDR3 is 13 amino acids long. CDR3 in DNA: TGTGCCATCAGTGAGTCCCTTGGAAACACCATATATTTT. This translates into CAISESLGNTIYF.

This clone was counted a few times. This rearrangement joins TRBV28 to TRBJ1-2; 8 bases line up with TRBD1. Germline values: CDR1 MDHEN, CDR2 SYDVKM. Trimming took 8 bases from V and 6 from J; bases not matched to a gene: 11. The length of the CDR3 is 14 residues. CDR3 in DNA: TGTGCCAGCTCGAACCCGACAGGGGTTAATGGCTACACCTTC. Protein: CASSNPTGVNGYTF.

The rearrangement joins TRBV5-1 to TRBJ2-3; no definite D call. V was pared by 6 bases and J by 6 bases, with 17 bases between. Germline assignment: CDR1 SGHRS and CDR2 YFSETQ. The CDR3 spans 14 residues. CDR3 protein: CASNTAQGGDTQYF. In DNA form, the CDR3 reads TGCGCCAGCAACACCGCCCAAGGTGGGGATACGCAGTATTTT.

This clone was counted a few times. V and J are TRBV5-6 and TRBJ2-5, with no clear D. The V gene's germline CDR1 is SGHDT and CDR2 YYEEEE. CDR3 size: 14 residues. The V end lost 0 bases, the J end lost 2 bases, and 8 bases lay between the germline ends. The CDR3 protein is CASSLDVRQETQYF. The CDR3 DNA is TGTGCCAGCAGCTTGGATGTCCGTCAAGAGACCCAGTACTTC. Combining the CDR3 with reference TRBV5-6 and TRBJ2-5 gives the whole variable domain DAGVTQSPTHLIKTRGQQVTLRCSPKSGHDTVSWYQQALGQGPQFIFQYYEEEERQRGNFPDRFSGHQFPNYSSELNVNALLLGDSALYLCASSLDVRQETQYFGPGTRLLVL.

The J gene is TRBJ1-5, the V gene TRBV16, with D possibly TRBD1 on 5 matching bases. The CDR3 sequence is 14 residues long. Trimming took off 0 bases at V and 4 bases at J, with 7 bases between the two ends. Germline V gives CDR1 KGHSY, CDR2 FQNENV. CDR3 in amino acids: CASSQSNRNQPQHF. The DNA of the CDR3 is TGTGCCAGCAGCCAATCTAACAGGAATCAGCCCCAGCATTTT.

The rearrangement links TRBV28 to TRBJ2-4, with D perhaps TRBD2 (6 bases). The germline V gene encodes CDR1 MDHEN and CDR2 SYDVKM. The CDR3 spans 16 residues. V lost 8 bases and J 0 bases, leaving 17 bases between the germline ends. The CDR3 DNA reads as TGTGCCAGCGTAAGGACGGGGGAGGCAGCCAAAAACATTCAGTACTTC. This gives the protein CASVRTGEAAKNIQYF.

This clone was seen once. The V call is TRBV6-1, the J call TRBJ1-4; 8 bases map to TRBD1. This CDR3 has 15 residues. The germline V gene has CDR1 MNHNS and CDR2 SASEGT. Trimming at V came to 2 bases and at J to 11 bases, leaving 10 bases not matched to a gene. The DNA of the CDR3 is TGTGCCAGCAGTGAAATAAGGCAGGGGGCCGGGAAACTGTTTTTT. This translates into CASSEIRQGAGKLFF.

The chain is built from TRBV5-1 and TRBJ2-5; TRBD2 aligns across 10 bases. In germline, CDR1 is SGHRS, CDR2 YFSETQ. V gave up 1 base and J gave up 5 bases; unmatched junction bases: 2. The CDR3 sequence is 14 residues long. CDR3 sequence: CASSLTSGKETQYF. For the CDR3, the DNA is TGCGCCAGCAGCTTGACTAGCGGGAAGGAGACCCAGTACTTC.

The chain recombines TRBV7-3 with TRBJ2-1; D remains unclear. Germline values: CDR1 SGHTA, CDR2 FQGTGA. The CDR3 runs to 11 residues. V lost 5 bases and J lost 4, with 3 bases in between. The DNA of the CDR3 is TGTGCCAGCAGCACATACAATGAGCAGTTCTTC. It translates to CASSTYNEQFF.

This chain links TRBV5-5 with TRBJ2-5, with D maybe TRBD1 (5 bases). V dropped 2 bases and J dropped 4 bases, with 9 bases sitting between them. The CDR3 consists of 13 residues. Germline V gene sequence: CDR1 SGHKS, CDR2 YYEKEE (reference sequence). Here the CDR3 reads CASSLQVGETQYF. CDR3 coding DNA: TGTGCCAGCAGCTTACAGGTGGGAGAGACCCAGTACTTC.

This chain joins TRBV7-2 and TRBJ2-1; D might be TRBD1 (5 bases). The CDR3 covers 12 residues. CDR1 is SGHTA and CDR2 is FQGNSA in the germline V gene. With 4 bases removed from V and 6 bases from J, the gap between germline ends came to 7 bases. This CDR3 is CASSSDTNEQFF. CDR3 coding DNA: TGTGCCAGCAGCTCGGACACCAATGAGCAGTTCTTC.

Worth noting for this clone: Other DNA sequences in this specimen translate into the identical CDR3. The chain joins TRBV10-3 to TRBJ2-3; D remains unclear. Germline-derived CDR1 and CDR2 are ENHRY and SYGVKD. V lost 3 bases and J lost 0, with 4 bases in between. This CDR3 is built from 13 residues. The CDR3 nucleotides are TGTGCCATCAGTGATGGAAGCACAGATACGCAGTATTTT. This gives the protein CAISDGSTDTQYF.

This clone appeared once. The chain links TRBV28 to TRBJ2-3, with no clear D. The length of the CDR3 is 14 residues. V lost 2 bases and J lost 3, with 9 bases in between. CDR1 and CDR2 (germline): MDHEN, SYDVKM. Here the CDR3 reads CASSLTRRTDTQYF. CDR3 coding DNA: TGTGCCAGCAGTTTAACGAGGCGTACAGATACGCAGTATTTT.

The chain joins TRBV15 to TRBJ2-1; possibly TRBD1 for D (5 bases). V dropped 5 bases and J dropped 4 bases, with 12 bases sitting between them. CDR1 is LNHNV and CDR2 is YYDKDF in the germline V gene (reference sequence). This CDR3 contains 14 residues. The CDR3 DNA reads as TGTGCCACCAGCGGGTTAGGGGCTTACAATGAGCAGTTCTTC. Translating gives CATSGLGAYNEQFF.

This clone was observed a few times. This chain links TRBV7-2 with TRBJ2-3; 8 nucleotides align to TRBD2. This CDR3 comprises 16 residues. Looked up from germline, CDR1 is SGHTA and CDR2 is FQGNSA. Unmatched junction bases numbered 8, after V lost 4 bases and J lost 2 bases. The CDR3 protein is CASSSLAGRITDTQYF. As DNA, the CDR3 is TGTGCCAGCAGCTCGTTAGCGGGGCGAATCACAGATACGCAGTATTTT.

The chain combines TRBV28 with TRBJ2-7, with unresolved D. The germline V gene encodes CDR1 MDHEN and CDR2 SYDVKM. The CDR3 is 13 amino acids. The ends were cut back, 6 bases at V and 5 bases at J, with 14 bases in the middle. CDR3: CASSRPLTHEQYF. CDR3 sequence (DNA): TGTGCCAGCAGCAGACCGTTGACCCACGAGCAGTACTTC.

CDR3 amino acids: CASSWGVGEETQYF. The CDR3 DNA is TGCGCCAGCAGCTGGGGGGTTGGAGAAGAGACCCAGTACTTC. This chain uses TRBV5-1 with TRBJ2-5; tentative D call: TRBD2 (6 bases). Germline V CDR1 and CDR2: SGHRS, YFSETQ. Trimming left V 3 bases short and J 3 bases short, with 12 bases between. The CDR3 runs 14 residues.

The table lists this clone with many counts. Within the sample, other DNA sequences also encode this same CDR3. The CDR3 DNA reads as TGCAGCGTTGCCTCCGGGGCGTCGAACACTGAAGCTTTCTTT. Protein: CSVASGASNTEAFF. The chain recombines TRBV29-1 with TRBJ1-1, with D possibly matching TRBD1 (5 bases). Trimming shortened V by 4 bases and J by 1 base, and 13 bases separated the two germline ends. CDR1 and CDR2 from the germline V gene are SQVTM and ANQGSEA. CDR3 length: 14 amino acids.

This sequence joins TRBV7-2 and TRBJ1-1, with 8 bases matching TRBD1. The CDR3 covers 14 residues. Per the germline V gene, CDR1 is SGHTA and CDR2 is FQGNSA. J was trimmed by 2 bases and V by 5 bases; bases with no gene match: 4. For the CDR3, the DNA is TGTGCCAGCAGCCCGGACAGGGTTAACACTGAAGCTTTCTTT. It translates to CASSPDRVNTEAFF. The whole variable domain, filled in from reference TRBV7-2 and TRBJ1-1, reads GAGVSQSPSNKVTEKGKDVELRCDPISGHTALYWYRQSLGQGLEFLIYFQGNSAPDKSGLPSDRFSAERTGGSVSTLTIQRTQQEDSAVYLCASSPDRVNTEAFFGQGTRLTVV.

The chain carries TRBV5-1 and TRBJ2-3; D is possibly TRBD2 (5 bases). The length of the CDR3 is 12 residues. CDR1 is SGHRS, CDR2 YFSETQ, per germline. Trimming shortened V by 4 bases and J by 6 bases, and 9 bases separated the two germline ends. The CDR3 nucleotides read TGCGCCAGCAGCCTCGACTACGATACGCAGTATTTT. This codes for CASSLDYDTQYF.

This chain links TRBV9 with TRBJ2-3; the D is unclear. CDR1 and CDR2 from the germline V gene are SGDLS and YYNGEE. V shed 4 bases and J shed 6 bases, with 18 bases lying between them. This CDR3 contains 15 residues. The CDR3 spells CASSLRHTDSDTQYF. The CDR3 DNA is TGTGCCAGCAGCCTACGACACACGGATTCCGATACGCAGTATTTT.

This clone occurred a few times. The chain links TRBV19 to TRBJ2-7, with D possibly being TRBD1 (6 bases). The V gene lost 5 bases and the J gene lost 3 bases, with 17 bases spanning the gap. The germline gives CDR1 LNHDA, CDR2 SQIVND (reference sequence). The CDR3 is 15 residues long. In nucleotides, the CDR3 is TGTGCCAGTAGTGCCAACTCGGACAGCCACTACGAGCAGTACTTC. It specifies CASSANSDSHYEQYF.

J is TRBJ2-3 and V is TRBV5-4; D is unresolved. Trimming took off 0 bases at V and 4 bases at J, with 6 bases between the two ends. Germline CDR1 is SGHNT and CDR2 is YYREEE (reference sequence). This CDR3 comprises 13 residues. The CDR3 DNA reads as TGTGCCAGCAGCTTGGGGTCATCAGATACGCAGTATTTT. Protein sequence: CASSLGSSDTQYF.

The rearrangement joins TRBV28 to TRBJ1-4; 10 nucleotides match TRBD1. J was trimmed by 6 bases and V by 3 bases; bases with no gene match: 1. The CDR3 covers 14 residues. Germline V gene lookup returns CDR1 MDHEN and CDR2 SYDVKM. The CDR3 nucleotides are TGTGCCAGCAGTTTGACAGGGGGCTATGAAAAACTGTTTTTT. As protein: CASSLTGGYEKLFF.

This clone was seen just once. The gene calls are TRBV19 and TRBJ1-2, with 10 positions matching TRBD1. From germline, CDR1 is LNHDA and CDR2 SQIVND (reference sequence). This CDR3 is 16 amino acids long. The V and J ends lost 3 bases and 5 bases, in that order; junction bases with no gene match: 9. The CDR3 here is CASSIITTGGEYGYTF. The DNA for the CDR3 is TGTGCCAGTAGTATCATAACGACAGGGGGCGAGTATGGCTACACCTTC.

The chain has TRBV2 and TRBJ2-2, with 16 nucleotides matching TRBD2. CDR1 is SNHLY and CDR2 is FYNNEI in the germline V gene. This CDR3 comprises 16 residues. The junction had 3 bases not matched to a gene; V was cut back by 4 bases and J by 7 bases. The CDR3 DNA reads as TGTGCCAGCAGTGGAGGGACTAGCGGGAGGGGCGGGGAGCTGTTTTTT. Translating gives CASSGGTSGRGGELFF.

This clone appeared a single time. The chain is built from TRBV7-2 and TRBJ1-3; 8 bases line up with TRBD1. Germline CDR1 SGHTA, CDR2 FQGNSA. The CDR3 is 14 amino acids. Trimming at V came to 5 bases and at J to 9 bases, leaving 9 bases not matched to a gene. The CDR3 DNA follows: TGTGCCAGCAGCCTAACCGGACAGGGAGGCACCATATATTTT. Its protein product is CASSLTGQGGTIYF. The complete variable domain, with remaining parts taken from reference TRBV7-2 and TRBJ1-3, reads GAGVSQSPSNKVTEKGKDVELRCDPISGHTALYWYRQSLGQGLEFLIYFQGNSAPDKSGLPSDRFSAERTGGSVSTLTIQRTQQEDSAVYLCASSLTGQGGTIYFGEGSWLTVV.

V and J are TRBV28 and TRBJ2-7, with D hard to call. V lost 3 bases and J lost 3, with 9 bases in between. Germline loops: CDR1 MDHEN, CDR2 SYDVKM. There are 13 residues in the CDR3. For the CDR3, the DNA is TGTGCCAGCAGTTTGGGATACCTCTACGAGCAGTACTTC. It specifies CASSLGYLYEQYF.